A selection of T cell receptor beta chains follows, all from one sample in a study of radiotherapy plus CTLA-4 blockade in lung cancer. Using immunoSEQ multiplex PCR, the repertoire was profiled, and TCRdb retains in-frame clones only, with some absent. The sample comprises 85,000 to 100,000 clones, more than 75% of which are singletons, and 16% rests with the top ten. The specimen comprised peripheral blood, sampled from a patient treated with radiotherapy plus ipilimumab. The origin of the receptors is a human donor with non-small cell lung cancer that progressed on radiotherapy plus ipilimumab. The CDR3 runs from the conserved cysteine through the conserved F or W. D genes are given only for firm matches.

- | TRBJ1-5 | TRBV7-2 | CASSLGPYQDQPQHF
TRBD1 | TRBJ1-6 | TRBV5-1 | CASSQGAVNSPLHF
TRBD1 | TRBJ2-5 | TRBV11-2 | CASSLARTGSQETQYF
- | TRBJ1-5 | TRBV9 | CASSVGGREGQPQHF
- | TRBJ1-2 | TRBV29-1 | CSVALVPGYTF
- | TRBJ2-5 | TRBV5-6 | CASSLAGRETQHF
- | TRBJ2-7 | TRBV18 | CASSTPPEQYF
TRBD1 | TRBJ1-6 | TRBV19 | CASSILSSGTGISPLHF
- | TRBJ2-3 | TRBV14 | CASTPSEWSTQYF
- | TRBJ2-7 | TRBV7-3 | CASSSAPFGGLFYEQYF
- | TRBJ1-5 | TRBV4-2 | CASSQGAGQPQHF
TRBD1 | TRBJ1-6 | TRBV5-1 | CASSLGGQPLNSPLHF
- | TRBJ1-1 | TRBV6-5 | CASTLSGNTEAFF
TRBD1 | TRBJ2-3 | TRBV28 | CASSFRARQGDTQYF
- | TRBJ1-3 | TRBV18 | CASSPPQSHSGNTIYF
TRBD2 | TRBJ2-7 | TRBV5-4 | CASSWGLGSYEQYF
- | TRBJ1-4 | TRBV4-3 | CASSQVPGEKLFF
TRBD2 | TRBJ2-2 | TRBV19 | CASKAGGGAGELFF
- | TRBJ2-6 | TRBV11-3 | CASTYIDGANVLTF
TRBD2 | TRBJ2-3 | TRBV6-1 | CASSEAWVAGRDTQYF
- | TRBJ2-3 | TRBV18 | CASSADQDTQYF
- | TRBJ2-1 | TRBV14 | CASSLVAGAYNEQFF
TRBD1 | TRBJ1-6 | TRBV18 | CASSPPGQGDSPLHF
TRBD1 | TRBJ2-2 | TRBV6-5 | CASSATGYTGELFF
TRBD2 | TRBJ2-1 | TRBV9 | CASSVEGAGGDEQFF
- | TRBJ2-2 | TRBV29-1 | CSVRPNLNTGELFF
- | TRBJ2-1 | TRBV5-1 | CASSLGGVSYNEQFF